A selection of T cell receptor beta chains follows, all from one sample in a study of beta chain features in type 1 diabetes. Produced via immunoSEQ multiplex PCR; TCRdb's table is partial and in-frame only. The profile shows about 640,000 clones, roughly 12% of them singletons. The sample consisted of naive CD4+ T cells from blood. These receptors were obtained from a man aged 25 to 40 with type 1 diabetes. Both conserved end residues are part of each CDR3. Fields, in order: V gene, clone size, J gene, D gene, CDR3 DNA, CDR3 protein. D genes are given only for firm matches. Only part of the rows carry a size: once, few, many, or a class if the clone is expanded.

TRBV2,NA,TRBJ2-7,NA,TGTGCCAGCAGTGAAATCTACGAGCAGTACTTC,CASSEIYEQYF
TRBV30,NA,TRBJ1-2,NA,TGTGCCTGGAAAGTCACAGGGAACTATGGCTACACCTTC,CAWKVTGNYGYTF
TRBV2,few,TRBJ1-5,NA,TGTGCCAGCAGACCTCAGCGCAATCAGCCCCAGCATTTT,CASRPQRNQPQHF
TRBV7-8,NA,TRBJ1-5,NA,TGTGCCAGCAGCTTAGAGGCGGGGAGCAATCAGCCCCAGCATTTT,CASSLEAGSNQPQHF
TRBV10-3,few,TRBJ2-5,TRBD2,TGTGCCATCAGTGAGTCTACTAGCGGCGGAGAGACCCAGTACTTC,CAISESTSGGETQYF
TRBV4-3,NA,TRBJ1-4,NA,TGCGCCAGCAGCCAACGGGGGGAAAAACTGTTTTTT,CASSQRGEKLFF
TRBV28,few,TRBJ2-5,NA,TGTGCCAGCAGTTTTTCCGGGTCGGAGACCCAGTACTTC,CASSFSGSETQYF
TRBV29-1,NA,TRBJ1-5,TRBD1,TGCAGCGTTGAATCAGGGGGGAATCAGCCCCAGCATTTT,CSVESGGNQPQHF
TRBV30,few,TRBJ1-5,NA,TGTGCCTGGAGTACTAGGGTATTGGGCAATCAGCCCCAGCATTTT,CAWSTRVLGNQPQHF
TRBV4-2,few,TRBJ2-1,TRBD2,TGTGCCAGCAGCCAAGATCCGGCGGGGGACTACAATGAGCAGTTCTTC,CASSQDPAGDYNEQFF
TRBV23-1,few,TRBJ1-2,TRBD1,TGCGCCAGCAGTCAATTAACGCCAAAAGACAGGGGGACTGGCTACACCTTC,CASSQLTPKDRGTGYTF
TRBV11-3,few,TRBJ1-2,NA,TGTGCCAGCAGCTTAGACAGCAACTATGGCTACACCTTC,CASSLDSNYGYTF
TRBV4-3,NA,TRBJ2-2,NA,TGCGCCAGCAGCCAAGATGCGACAAAGGGCGGGGAGCTGTTTTTT,CASSQDATKGGELFF
TRBV7-9,few,TRBJ1-2,TRBD1,TGTGCCAGCAGCTTAGGACAGGGGGGAATGGACTATGGCTACACCTTC,CASSLGQGGMDYGYTF
TRBV7-9,few,TRBJ1-6,TRBD1,TGTGCCAGCAGCACTTCTACAGGGGGCTCCTATAATTCACCCCTCCACTTT,CASSTSTGGSYNSPLHF
TRBV30,NA,TRBJ2-7,NA,TGTGCCTGGAGTGTAATCCCCCCACCAAATACGAGGCAGTACTTC,CAWSVIPPPNTRQYF